The sequence of this T cell receptor beta chain was determined in a study of CD8 T cells in Susac syndrome. Trimming shortened V by 3 bases and J by 6 bases, and 10 bases separated the two germline ends. CDR3 length equals 13 residues. TCR beta was sequenced from blood CD8+ and CD4+ T cells. Healthy donors served as age- and sex-matched controls. The CD8+ and CD4+ T cells were isolated magnetically using a negative isolation approach, whereas the TEMRA cells were enriched by FACS. Roughly 0.45 to 1 ug RNA was reverse transcribed with random hexamers. Amplification of TCR beta CDR3 was carried out by immunoSEQ multiplex PCR, which covered 54 Vbeta and 13 Jbeta segments. TCRdb itself ran the immunoSEQ multiplex PCR reads through MiXCR, one entry per CDR3 protein. The table includes some 130,000 distinct CDR3 sequences, 90% to 95% detected once.

The source material was CD4+ T cells from PBMCs. The J gene is TRBJ2-3, the V gene TRBV12-3 or TRBV12-4; D is perhaps TRBD2 (6 bases). The TCR sequence derives from a human donor in good health. For the CDR3, the DNA is TGTGCCAGCAGTTTTGGAGGGCAGGATACGCAGTATTTT. Amino acid sequence: CASSFGGQDTQYF.